This TCR beta chain appears in the sequencing data of a study of cytomegalovirus exposure and HLA in healthy donors. Looking at the study overall: Ancestry clustering placed around four fifths of several hundred genotyped donors in the Caucasian-associated cluster.

PCR was performed using 60 Vbeta and 13 Jbeta primers. Repertoires were generated with immunoSEQ multiplex PCR, while TCRdb's copy carries only in-frame clones and drops some. Here the sample spans roughly 130,000 clones, around 80% being singletons. Sequencing was done on a sample of PBMCs. The origin of this receptor is a human donor in good health.

CDR3 amino acids: CASSFARANSPLHF. CDR3 coding DNA: TGTGCCAGCAGTTTCGCCAGGGCTAATTCACCCCTCCACTTT. The chain combines TRBV28 with TRBJ1-6, with TRBD1 as a possible D gene (5 bases). CDR3 length: 14 residues. The V and J ends lost 3 bases and 6 bases respectively, with 9 bases between them. Germline V gene sequence: CDR1 MDHEN, CDR2 SYDVKM.